This TCR beta chain is drawn from a study of shared clonotypes between healthy human individuals. About the research overall: Ranging from 18 to 49 in age, donors were two women and three men. Every donor yielded three CD4 naive, three CD4 memory, two CD8 naive and one CD8 memory plate.

Only in-frame clones appear in the TCRdb table, and some are missing; sequencing was by immunoSEQ multiplex PCR. The sample carries about 2.3 million clones, 90% to 95% recorded once. Remarks on this clone: Its antigen remains unknown.

Whole-study findings and limits: Naive CD4 clonotypes were shared across several donors at about 5.3%.

V was pared by 8 bases and J by 8 bases, with 9 bases of the junction left unmatched. This CDR3 spans 13 amino acids. The germline CDR1 and CDR2 sequences are MNHEY and SMNVEV (reference sequence). The chain carries TRBV27 and TRBJ1-1; 9 nucleotides line up with TRBD1. The sample was naive CD4+ T cells from PBMCs. As to subset: CD45RA+ positively selected. The source is a man between 18 and 35 years old in good health. Some clones in this sample may be carry-over from other donors' samples. The CDR3 spells CASRGQGTREAFF. In DNA form, the CDR3 reads TGTGCCAGCCGAGGACAGGGGACTCGCGAAGCTTTCTTT.